The text below deals with one T cell receptor beta chain. Its antigen is undetermined. Cultured CD4+ T-cell DNA underwent Oncomine TCR Beta short-read sequencing. Using its own MiXCR run on the PCR reads, TCRdb lists one record per CDR3 protein. Among approximately 15,000 distinct CDR3 sequences listed, roughly 58% were seen once. Treatment in this sample: approximately 9-day PBMC culture with coronavirus spike peptide pools or control peptides (ViraFEST assay). This entry belongs to a study of vaccination and CD4 T cells after COVID-19. About the research overall: Investigators stimulated cells with overlapping spike peptides drawn from SARS-CoV-2, HCoV-NL63, HCoV-OC43 and HCoV-229E.

The CDR3 has 15 residues. The germline gives CDR1 MNHEY, CDR2 SVGEGT. Trimming at V came to 6 bases and at J to 4 bases, leaving 7 bases not matched to a gene. Material for sequencing was CD4+ T cells from blood, cultured in vitro. This chain uses TRBV6-2 or TRBV6-3 with TRBJ2-1; 9 nucleotides line up with TRBD1. This clonotype was sampled from a human donor who had recovered from COVID-19. CDR3 DNA sequence: TGTGCCAGCAGAATACCGGGACAGGGTTACAATGAGCAGTTCTTC. Its protein product is CASRIPGQGYNEQFF.